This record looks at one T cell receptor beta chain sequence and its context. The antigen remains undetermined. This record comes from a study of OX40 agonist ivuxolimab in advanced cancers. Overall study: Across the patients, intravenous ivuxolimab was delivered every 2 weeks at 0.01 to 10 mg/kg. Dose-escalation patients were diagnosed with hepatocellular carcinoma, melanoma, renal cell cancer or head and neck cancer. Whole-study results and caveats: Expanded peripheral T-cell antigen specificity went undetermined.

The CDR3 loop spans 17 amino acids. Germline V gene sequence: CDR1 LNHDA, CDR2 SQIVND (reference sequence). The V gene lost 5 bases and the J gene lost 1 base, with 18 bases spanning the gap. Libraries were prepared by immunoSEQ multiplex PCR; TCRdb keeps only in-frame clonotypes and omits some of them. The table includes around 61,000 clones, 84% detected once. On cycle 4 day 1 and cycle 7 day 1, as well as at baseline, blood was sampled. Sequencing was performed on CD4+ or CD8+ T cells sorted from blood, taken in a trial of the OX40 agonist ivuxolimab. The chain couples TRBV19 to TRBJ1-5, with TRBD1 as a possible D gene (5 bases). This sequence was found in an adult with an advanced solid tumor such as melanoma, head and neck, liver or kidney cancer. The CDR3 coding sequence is TGTGCCAGTAGTCCAGCTAGACAGAGTTTGAGCAATCAGCCCCAGCATTTT. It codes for CASSPARQSLSNQPQHF.